This entry lists 20 T cell receptor beta chains sequenced from one sample in a study of T cells in Graves' hyperthyroidism and ophthalmopathy. Researchers amplified the TCR beta CDR3 regions from RNA transcripts. TCR CDR3 regions were first amplified by RT-PCR with HTBI primers. MiXCR, applied by TCRdb to the multiplex PCR reads, yields one record per CDR3 protein. Of 750,000 to 900,000 distinct CDR3 sequences in the sample, about two fifths were seen once. The material sequenced was blood. The receptors originated from a man aged 18 to 30 with Graves' hyperthyroidism.

This clonotype was seen more than once but under ten times. J is TRBJ1-5 and V is TRBV7-2, with D hard to call. Germline V gene data show CDR1 as SGHTA and CDR2 as FQGNSA. The CDR3 is 16 amino acids. The ends were cut back, 2 bases at V and 0 bases at J, with 11 bases in the middle. The CDR3 bases are TGTGCCAGCAGCTTATCCTCCCTTAATAGCAATCAGCCCCAGCATTTT. Protein sequence: CASSLSSLNSNQPQHF.

Turning to this clonotype: A clone one base away is much larger, so this may be a read error. CDR3 coding DNA: TGTGCCAGCAGCCTCTACCGGACAGCGAACACTGAAGCTTTCTTT. Protein sequence: CASSLYRTANTEAFF. The V call is TRBV5-6, the J call TRBJ1-1; D may be TRBD1 (6 bases). The CDR3 runs to 15 residues. V was pared by 4 bases and J by 1 base, with 14 bases between. CDR1 and CDR2 (germline): SGHDT, YYEEEE.

This sequence joins TRBV11-1 and TRBJ1-4; D uncertain. CDR3 length: 15 residues. Germline V gene sequence: CDR1 SGHAT, CDR2 FQDESV (reference sequence). Trimming left V 4 bases short and J 5 bases short, with 14 bases between. The CDR3 is CASSSVDIENEKLFF. The CDR3 DNA is TGTGCCAGCAGCTCCGTAGACATCGAGAATGAAAAACTGTTTTTT. Combining the CDR3 with reference TRBV11-1 and TRBJ1-4 gives the whole variable domain EAEVAQSPRYKITEKSQAVAFWCDPISGHATLYWYRQILGQGPELLVQFQDESVVDDSQLPKDRFSAERLKGVDSTLKIQPAELGDSAMYLCASSSVDIENEKLFFGSGTQLSVL.

The V gene is TRBV4-3, the J gene TRBJ2-2; TRBD1 might be the D (6 bases). Germline V gene sequence: CDR1 LGHNA, CDR2 YSLEER. V was cut by 4 bases and J by 4 bases, with 13 bases left in between. The CDR3 extends over 15 amino acids. CDR3 sequence: CASSPNRDITGELFF. CDR3 coding DNA: TGCGCCAGCAGCCCCAACCGGGACATCACCGGGGAGCTGTTTTTT.

The chain has TRBV4-1 and TRBJ1-1; D is uncertain. The CDR3 sequence is 16 residues long. V was shortened by 3 bases and J by 1 base, with 15 bases between the two germline ends. Germline lookup yields CDR1 MGHRA and CDR2 YSYEKL. CDR3 residues: CASSHRPPGENTEAFF. The CDR3 DNA follows: TGCGCCAGCAGCCACCGTCCACCTGGAGAGAACACTGAAGCTTTCTTT.

This chain links TRBV20-1 with TRBJ1-1, with D possibly matching TRBD1 (5 bases). This CDR3 spans 14 amino acids. Germline assignment: CDR1 DFQATT and CDR2 SNEGSKA (reference sequence). The ends were cut back, 6 bases at V and 7 bases at J, with 21 bases in the middle. Written as DNA, the CDR3 is TGCAGTGCCCCTTTGGGGCACCAGTGGGGTGAAGCTTTCTTT. Its protein product is CSAPLGHQWGEAFF.

This clonotype was recorded a few times. The rearrangement links TRBV9 to TRBJ2-5, with 9 nucleotides matching TRBD2. Trimming at V came to 3 bases and at J to 0 bases, leaving 15 bases not matched to a gene. The CDR3 is 19 amino acids. In germline, CDR1 is SGDLS, CDR2 YYNGEE. The CDR3 region is CASSGAASGKFLNQETQYF. The CDR3 DNA is TGTGCCAGCAGCGGGGCGGCTAGCGGGAAGTTTCTGAACCAAGAGACCCAGTACTTC.

The chain uses TRBV6-6 and TRBJ1-1; D is undetermined. This CDR3 contains 15 residues. Between the trimmed V and J ends, which lost 7 bases and 0 bases, there was a span of 15 bases. Germline V gene data show CDR1 as MNHNY and CDR2 as SVGAGI (reference sequence). The CDR3 DNA sequence: TGTGCCAGCAACCAACACTCGAGGGTGAACACTGAAGCTTTCTTT. It specifies CASNQHSRVNTEAFF.

Details on this clonotype: Germline is not matched at one junction end, which may reflect a read error. The rearrangement links TRBV29-1 to TRBJ2-7, with 10 positions matching TRBD1. The CDR3 contains 13 residues. The germline V gene encodes CDR1 SQVTM and CDR2 ANQGSEA. This CDR3 is CSVEGQGVGEQYF. The CDR3 DNA sequence: TGCAGCGTAGAAGGACAGGGGGTTGGCGAGCAGTACTTC.

This chain uses TRBV24-1 with TRBJ2-3; 9 positions agree with TRBD2. V shed 0 bases, J shed 6 bases, and the junction held 3 bases outside the gene matches. Germline V gives CDR1 KGHDR, CDR2 SFDVKD. This CDR3 is 15 amino acids long. The CDR3 region is CATSDLAGGPDTQYF. The CDR3 DNA sequence: TGTGCCACCAGTGATTTGGCGGGAGGGCCGGATACGCAGTATTTT.

This clonotype was observed a handful of times. The rearrangement joins TRBV7-9 to TRBJ2-7; 8 nucleotides align to TRBD1. Germline values: CDR1 SEHNR, CDR2 FQNEAQ (reference sequence). V was pared by 3 bases and J by 5 bases, with 6 bases of the junction left unmatched. This CDR3 region has 14 residues. The CDR3 sequence is CASSFRQGSHEQYF. The CDR3 DNA sequence: TGTGCCAGCAGCTTTCGACAGGGGTCCCACGAGCAGTACTTC.

This clonotype was seen repeatedly, ten times or more. The chain joins TRBV29-1 to TRBJ1-1; 8 nucleotides match TRBD1. The germline V gene has CDR1 SQVTM and CDR2 ANQGSEA. V was clipped by 6 bases and J by 4 bases; unmatched bases: 4. The CDR3 loop spans 12 amino acids. The CDR3 coding sequence is TGCAGCGTAATCGGACAGGGCACTGAAGCTTTCTTT. Residues: CSVIGQGTEAFF.

This chain connects TRBV20-1 to TRBJ2-2, with no clear D. Germline CDR1 and CDR2: DFQATT and SNEGSKA (reference sequence). This CDR3 comprises 14 residues. V lost 3 bases and J 5 bases, leaving 13 bases between the germline ends. CDR3 nucleotides: TGCAGTGCTAGCCATGGGTCCGGAACCGGGGAGCTGTTTTTT. Translated, it gives CSASHGSGTGELFF.

J is TRBJ1-1 and V is TRBV29-1; D is possibly TRBD1 (5 bases). Trimming left V 4 bases short and J 2 bases short, with 11 bases between. There are 13 residues in the CDR3. Germline CDR1 and CDR2: SQVTM and ANQGSEA. The CDR3 nucleotides are TGCAGCGTTGCCCGCGACAGTAACACTGAAGCTTTCTTT. Protein product: CSVARDSNTEAFF.

This clonotype was picked up a small number of times. The J gene is TRBJ1-1, the V gene TRBV12-3 or TRBV12-4, with D perhaps matching TRBD1 (5 bases). Deletions cut 3 bases from V and 11 bases from J, with 19 bases between. This CDR3 region has 14 residues. The CDR3 loop is CASSFRGNAAGAFF. The CDR3 DNA follows: TGTGCCAGCAGTTTTCGGGGGAATGCAGCTGGGGCTTTCTTT.

The rearrangement links TRBV7-8 to TRBJ2-5; 13 bases fit TRBD2. The CDR3 runs 16 residues. Germline CDR1 reads SGHVS; CDR2 reads FQNEAQ. With 4 bases clipped from V and 5 bases from J, the junction kept 7 bases outside the gene matches. The CDR3 DNA sequence: TGTGCCAGCAGCTGGGGGGGACTAGCGGGGAGGGAGACCCAGTACTTC. Translated, it gives CASSWGGLAGRETQYF.

This clonotype was recorded a few times. CDR3 sequence reads: CASSSHNGYGYTF. DNA of the CDR3: TGTGCCAGCAGTTCCCACAATGGCTATGGCTACACCTTC. The J gene is TRBJ1-2, the V gene TRBV12-3 or TRBV12-4; D is unclear. The CDR3 contains 13 residues. Between the trimmed V and J ends, which lost 4 bases and 4 bases, there was a span of 10 bases.

Worth noting for this clonotype: Mismatch with germline at one junction end may stem from a read error. V and J are TRBV10-2 and TRBJ1-6, with D possibly matching TRBD1 (5 bases). CDR1 is WSHSY and CDR2 is SAAADI in the germline V gene. CDR3 length equals 17 residues. CDR3 in DNA: TGTGCCAGCAGTTACCTGGGACCGCCCGACTATAATTCACCCCTCCACTTT. This encodes CASSYLGPPDYNSPLHF.

This CDR3 is CSLDRQGSEQYF. The CDR3 region has the DNA TGCAGCTTGGACAGACAGGGGAGCGAGCAGTACTTC. This chain joins TRBV29-1 and TRBJ2-7; 8 bases are a match to TRBD1. CDR3 length equals 12 residues. V dropped 8 bases and J dropped 6; count of bases not matched to a gene: 9. Looked up from germline, CDR1 is SQVTM and CDR2 is ANQGSEA.

This clonotype was counted at least ten times. V usage is TRBV7-6 and J usage is TRBJ2-2; perhaps TRBD2 as D (5 bases). Trimming stripped 6 bases from V and 4 bases from J, with 18 bases between. This CDR3 has 16 amino acids. CDR1 and CDR2 from the germline V gene are SGHVS and FNYEAQ. The DNA of the CDR3 is TGTGCCAGCAGTTTAACCACTAGTGGCGGCACCGGGGAGCTGTTTTTT. Amino acids: CASSLTTSGGTGELFF.